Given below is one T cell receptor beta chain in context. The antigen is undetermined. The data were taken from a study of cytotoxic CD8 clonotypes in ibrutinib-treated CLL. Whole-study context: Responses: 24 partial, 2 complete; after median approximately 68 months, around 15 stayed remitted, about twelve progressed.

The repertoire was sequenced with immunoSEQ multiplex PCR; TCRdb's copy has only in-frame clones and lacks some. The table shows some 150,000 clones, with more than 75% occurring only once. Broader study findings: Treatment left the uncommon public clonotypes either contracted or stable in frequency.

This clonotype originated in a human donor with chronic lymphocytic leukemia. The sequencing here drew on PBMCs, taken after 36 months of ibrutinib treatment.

The CDR3 reads CASSPPRLSGVEQYF. CDR3 DNA sequence: TGTGCCAGCAGCCCACCCCGACTGTCTGGGGTTGAGCAGTACTTC. This sequence joins TRBV27 and TRBJ2-7; D is uncertain. Trimming pared 6 bases from V and 7 bases from J, leaving 22 bases between. Germline loops: CDR1 MNHEY, CDR2 SMNVEV (reference sequence). The CDR3 has 15 residues.